This TCR beta chain appears in the sequencing data of a study of cytomegalovirus exposure and HLA in healthy donors. Background on the study: For the approximately 400 genotyped donors, roughly 80% fell within the Caucasian-associated ancestry cluster. Broader study findings: The study dropped some indistinguishable V segments, TRBV6-2 and TRBV6-3 among them. Later on, a genetic analysis was performed. It linked a missense variant in DCLRE1C with V- and J-gene trimming of TCR beta.

About this clone: Its antigen remains unknown.

The V gene lost 5 bases and the J gene lost 5 bases, with 18 bases spanning the gap. Per the germline V gene, CDR1 is SGHAT and CDR2 is FQNNGV. The CDR3 loop spans 15 amino acids. The PCR contained 60 Vbeta and 13 Jbeta primers. Assay used: immunoSEQ multiplex PCR; TCRdb lists only in-frame clones, some missing. The table shows 150,000 to 200,000 clones, with 70% occurring only once. The receptor comes from a man between 18 and 29 years old in good health and CMV-seropositive. Source material: PBMCs. This chain uses TRBV11-2 with TRBJ2-5; D is perhaps TRBD2 (5 bases). The CDR3: CASSKIGRRGETQYF. The CDR3 nucleotides read TGTGCCAGCAGCAAAATCGGTAGAAGAGGGGAGACCCAGTACTTC.